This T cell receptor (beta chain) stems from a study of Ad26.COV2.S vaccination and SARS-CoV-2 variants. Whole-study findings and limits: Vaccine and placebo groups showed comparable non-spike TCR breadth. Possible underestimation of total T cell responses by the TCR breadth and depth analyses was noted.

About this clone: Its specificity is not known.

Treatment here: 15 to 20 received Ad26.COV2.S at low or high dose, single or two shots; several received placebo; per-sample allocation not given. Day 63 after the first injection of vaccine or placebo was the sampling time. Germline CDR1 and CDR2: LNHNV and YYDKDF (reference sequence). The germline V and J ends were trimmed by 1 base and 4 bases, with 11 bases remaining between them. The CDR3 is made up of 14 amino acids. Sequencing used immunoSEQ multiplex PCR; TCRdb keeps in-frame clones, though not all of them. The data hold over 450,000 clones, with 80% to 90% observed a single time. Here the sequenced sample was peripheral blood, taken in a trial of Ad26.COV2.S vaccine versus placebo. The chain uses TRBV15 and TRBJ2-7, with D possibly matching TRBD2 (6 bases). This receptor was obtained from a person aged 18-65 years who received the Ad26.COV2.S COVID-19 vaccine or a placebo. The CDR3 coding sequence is TGTGCCACCAGCAGAGGTTGGGGACTTTACGAGCAGTACTTC. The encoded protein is CATSRGWGLYEQYF.